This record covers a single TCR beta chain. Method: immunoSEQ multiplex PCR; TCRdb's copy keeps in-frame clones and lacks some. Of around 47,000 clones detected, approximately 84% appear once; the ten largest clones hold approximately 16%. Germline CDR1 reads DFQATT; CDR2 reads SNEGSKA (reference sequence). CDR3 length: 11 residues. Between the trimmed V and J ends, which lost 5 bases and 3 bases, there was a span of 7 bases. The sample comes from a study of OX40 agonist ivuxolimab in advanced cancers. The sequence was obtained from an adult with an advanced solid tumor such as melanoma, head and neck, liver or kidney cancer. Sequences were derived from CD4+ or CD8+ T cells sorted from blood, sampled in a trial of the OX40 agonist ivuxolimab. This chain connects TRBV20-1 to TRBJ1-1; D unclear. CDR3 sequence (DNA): TGCAGTGCTGGGTCCTACACTGAAGCTTTCTTT. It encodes CSAGSYTEAFF.